This T cell receptor (beta chain) is from a study of cytomegalovirus exposure and HLA in healthy donors. The PCR employed 60 Vbeta primers together with 13 Jbeta primers. Profiling relied on immunoSEQ multiplex PCR, and the TCRdb table lists in-frame clones only, not all of them. The sample consists of over 130,000 clones, over 75% of them appearing once. Broader study findings: In a later analysis, several top co-occurrence clusters appeared linked to parvovirus B19, influenza, CMV and Epstein-Barr virus. Reported performance of the classifier showed diagnosis of cytomegalovirus status with high specificity and sensitivity. Later analysis found that TCR beta chains associated with HLA were more clonally expanded than other, equally common chains.

This clone was counted a single time. The antigen remains unidentified. The germline CDR1 and CDR2 sequences are SGHAT and FQNNGV. The CDR3 totals 14 residues. V was cut by 1 base and J by 1 base, with 8 bases left in between. Donors counted as nominally healthy when sampled, yet unrecorded immune exposures were likely. The chain carries TRBV11-2 and TRBJ2-7; D call uncertain. Sequenced: PBMCs. This TCR came from a woman aged 40 to 50 in good health and CMV-seronegative. The CDR3 sequence is CASSLAWPSYEQYF. The CDR3 DNA reads as TGTGCCAGCAGCTTAGCGTGGCCTTCCTACGAGCAGTACTTC.